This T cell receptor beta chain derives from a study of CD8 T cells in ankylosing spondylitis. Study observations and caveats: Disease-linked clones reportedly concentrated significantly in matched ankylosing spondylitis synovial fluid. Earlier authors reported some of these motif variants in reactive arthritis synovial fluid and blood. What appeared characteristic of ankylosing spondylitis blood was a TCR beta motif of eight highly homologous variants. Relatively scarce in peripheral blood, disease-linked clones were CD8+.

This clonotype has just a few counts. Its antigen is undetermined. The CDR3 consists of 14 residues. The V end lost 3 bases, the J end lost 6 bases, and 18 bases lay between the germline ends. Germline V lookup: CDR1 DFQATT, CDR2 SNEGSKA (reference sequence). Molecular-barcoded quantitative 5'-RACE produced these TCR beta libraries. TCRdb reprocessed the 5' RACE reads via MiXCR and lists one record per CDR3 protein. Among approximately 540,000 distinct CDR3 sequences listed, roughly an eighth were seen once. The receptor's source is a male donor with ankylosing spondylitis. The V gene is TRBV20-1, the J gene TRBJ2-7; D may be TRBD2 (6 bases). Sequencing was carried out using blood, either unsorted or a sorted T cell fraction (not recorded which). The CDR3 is CSARLGGEVSEQYF. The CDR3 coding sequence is TGCAGTGCTAGGCTCGGGGGAGAGGTTTCCGAGCAGTACTTC.